This T cell receptor (beta chain) was obtained from a study of shared clonotypes between healthy human individuals. Findings of the study overall: Rarefaction analysis demonstrated incomplete sorted-subset sequencing notwithstanding large depth. Non-shared clonotypes were found to have lower generation probabilities than the clonotypes that were shared by all four of the sorted-subset donors.

There were only Caucasian adults among the donors, and all lived in Nashville, Tennessee. From CD4+ cells came CD45RA+ naive and CD45RA-negative memory subsets. Notes on this clone: Its matching antigen is unknown.

TCRdb keeps only in-frame clones here, not all; method: immunoSEQ multiplex PCR. Among some 2,100,000 clones, 95% were seen once, and the ten largest hold around 0.13%. Sequencing input: naive CD4+ T cells sorted from blood. Subset reported: CD45RA+ positively selected. This clonotype originated in a man between 18 and 29 years old in good health.

CDR3: CASSPSSGLAGRYEQYF. The CDR3 DNA reads TGTGCCAGCTCGCCGAGCTCGGGACTAGCGGGCCGATACGAGCAGTACTTC. The V and J genes are TRBV18 and TRBJ2-7; 12 nucleotides line up with TRBD2. V shed 6 bases, J shed 4 bases, and the junction held 13 bases outside the gene matches. The CDR3 covers 17 residues. Germline V gives CDR1 KGHSH, CDR2 LQKENI.